The sample holds many counts of the clone carrying this TCR beta chain. V was clipped by 2 bases and J by 4 bases; unmatched bases: 2. Germline V CDR1 and CDR2: WSHSY, SAAADI. The CDR3 has 14 amino acids. These data come from a study of spatial heterogeneity in lung cancer. The presence of a unique molecular identifier marked each TCR cDNA molecule. TCRdb fed the 5' RACE reads into MiXCR, producing one record per CDR3 protein. The sample includes some 21,000 distinct CDR3 sequences, roughly 4.2% of them seen just once. Regarding time point: sample taken at primary tumor resection. Unsorted whole RNA from tumor, nontumor lung or frozen PBMC underwent sequencing.

The input for sequencing was PBMCs, taken at surgery. The receptor was derived from a male donor with early-stage non-small cell lung cancer. V is TRBV10-2 and J is TRBJ2-5; 9 nucleotides agree with TRBD1. CDR3 DNA: TGCGCCAGCAGTGAGCTGGGACAGGGAGAGACCCAGTACTTC. The encoded protein is CASSELGQGETQYF.